The entry below gives a single T cell receptor (beta chain) sequence along with its context. Its ends do not fully match the called genes, so a read error is possible. Germline V gives CDR1 SNHLY, CDR2 FYNNEI. The CDR3 covers 11 residues. The sample originates from a study of technical replicates of blood from four donors. Profiling relied on immunoSEQ multiplex PCR, and the TCRdb table lists in-frame clones only, not all of them. The sample has approximately 73,000 clones; 80% to 95% are singletons. The material sequenced was T cells isolated from PBMCs. This receptor was obtained from a human donor in good health. The rearrangement uses TRBV2 and TRBJ1-1; a weak D match, TRBD1 (5 bases). The CDR3 loop is CASSTDNTSSF. The CDR3 bases are TGTGCCAGCAGTACGGACAACACCTCTAGCTTT.